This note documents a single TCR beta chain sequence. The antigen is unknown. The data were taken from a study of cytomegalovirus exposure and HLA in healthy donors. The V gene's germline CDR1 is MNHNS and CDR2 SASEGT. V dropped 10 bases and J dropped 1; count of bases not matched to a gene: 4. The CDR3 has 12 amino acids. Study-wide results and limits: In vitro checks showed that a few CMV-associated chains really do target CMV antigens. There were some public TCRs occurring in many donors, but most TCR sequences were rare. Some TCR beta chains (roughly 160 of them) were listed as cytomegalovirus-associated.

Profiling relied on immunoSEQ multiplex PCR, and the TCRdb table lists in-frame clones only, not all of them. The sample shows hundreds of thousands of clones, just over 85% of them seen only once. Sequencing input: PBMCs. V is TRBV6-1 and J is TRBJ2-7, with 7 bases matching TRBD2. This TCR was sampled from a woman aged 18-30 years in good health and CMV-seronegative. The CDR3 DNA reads TGTGCCACCGGGACTACTTCCTACGAGCAGTACTTC. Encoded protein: CATGTTSYEQYF.